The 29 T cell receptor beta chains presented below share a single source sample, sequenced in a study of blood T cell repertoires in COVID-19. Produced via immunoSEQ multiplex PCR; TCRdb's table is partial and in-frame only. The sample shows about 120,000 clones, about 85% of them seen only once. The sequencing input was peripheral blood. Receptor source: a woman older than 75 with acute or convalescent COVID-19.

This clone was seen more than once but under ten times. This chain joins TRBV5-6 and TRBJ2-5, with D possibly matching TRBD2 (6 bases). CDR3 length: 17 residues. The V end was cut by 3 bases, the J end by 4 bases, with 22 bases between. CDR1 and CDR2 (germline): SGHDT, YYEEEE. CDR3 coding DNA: TGTGCCAGCAGCTGGTTGTCCGGGACTCCGGTCGGAGAGACCCAGTACTTC. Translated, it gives CASSWLSGTPVGETQYF.

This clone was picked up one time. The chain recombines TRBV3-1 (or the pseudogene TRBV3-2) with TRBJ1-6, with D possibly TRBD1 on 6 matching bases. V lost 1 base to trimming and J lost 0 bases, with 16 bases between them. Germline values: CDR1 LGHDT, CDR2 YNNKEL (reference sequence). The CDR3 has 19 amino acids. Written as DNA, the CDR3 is TGTGCCAGCAGCCAAGGGACAGAAGATTCAAGCTCCTATAATTCACCCCTCCACTTT. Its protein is CASSQGTEDSSSYNSPLHF.

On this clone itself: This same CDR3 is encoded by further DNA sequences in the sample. The DNA for the CDR3 is TGCAGTGCTAGAAGACAGAGTGAAGCTTTCTTT. Protein sequence: CSARRQSEAFF. This rearrangement joins TRBV20-1 to TRBJ1-1; TRBD1 is a possible D gene (5 bases). The CDR3 runs 11 residues. Germline CDR1 is DFQATT and CDR2 is SNEGSKA (reference sequence). Trimming removed 2 bases from V and 7 bases from J, with 8 bases in between.

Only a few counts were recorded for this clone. In DNA, the CDR3 is TGTGCCAGCTCACCGGGGGAGGGTCAGCCCCAGCATTTT. Residues: CASSPGEGQPQHF. This chain uses TRBV18 with TRBJ1-5; tentative D call: TRBD1 (5 bases). Between the trimmed V and J ends, which lost 3 bases and 6 bases, there was a span of 9 bases. Per germline, CDR1 KGHSH and CDR2 LQKENI. The CDR3 spans 13 residues.

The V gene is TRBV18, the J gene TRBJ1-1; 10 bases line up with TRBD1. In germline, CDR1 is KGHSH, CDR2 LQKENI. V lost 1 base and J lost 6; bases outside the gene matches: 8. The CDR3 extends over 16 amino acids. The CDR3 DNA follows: TGTGCCAGCTCACCACTGGCGGGACAGGGGACCGCTGAAGCTTTCTTT. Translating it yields CASSPLAGQGTAEAFF.

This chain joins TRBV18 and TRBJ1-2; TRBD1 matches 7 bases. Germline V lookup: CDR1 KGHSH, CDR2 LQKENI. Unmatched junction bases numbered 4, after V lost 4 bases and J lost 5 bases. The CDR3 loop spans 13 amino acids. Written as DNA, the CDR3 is TGTGCCAGCTCACGGGACAGCGCTTATGGCTACACCTTC. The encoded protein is CASSRDSAYGYTF.

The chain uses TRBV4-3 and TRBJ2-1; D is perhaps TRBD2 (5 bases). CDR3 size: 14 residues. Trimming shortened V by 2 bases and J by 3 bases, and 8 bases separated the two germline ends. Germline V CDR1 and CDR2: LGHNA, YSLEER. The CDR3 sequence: CASSQTGNYNEQFF. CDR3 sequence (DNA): TGCGCCAGCAGCCAAACCGGGAACTACAATGAGCAGTTCTTC.

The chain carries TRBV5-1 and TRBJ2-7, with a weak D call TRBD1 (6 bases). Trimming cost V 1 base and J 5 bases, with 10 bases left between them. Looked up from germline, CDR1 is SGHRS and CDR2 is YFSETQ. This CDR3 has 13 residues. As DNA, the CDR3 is TGCGCCAGCAGCTTGCAGGGGTTGAACGAGCAGTACTTC. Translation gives CASSLQGLNEQYF.

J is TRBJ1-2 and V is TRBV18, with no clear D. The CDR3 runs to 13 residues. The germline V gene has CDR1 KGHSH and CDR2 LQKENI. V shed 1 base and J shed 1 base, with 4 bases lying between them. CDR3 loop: CASSPRDNYGYTF. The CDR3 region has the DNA TGTGCCAGCTCACCACGAGATAACTATGGCTACACCTTC.

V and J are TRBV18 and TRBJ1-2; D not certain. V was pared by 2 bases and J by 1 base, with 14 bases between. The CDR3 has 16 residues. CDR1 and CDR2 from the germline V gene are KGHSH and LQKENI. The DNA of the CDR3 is TGTGCCAGCTCACCAAACACAGCTCGTTTTAACTATGGCTACACCTTC. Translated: CASSPNTARFNYGYTF. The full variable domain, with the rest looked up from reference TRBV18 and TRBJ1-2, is NAGVMQNPRHLVRRRGQEARLRCSPMKGHSHVYWYRQLPEEGLKFMVYLQKENIIDESGMPKERFSAEFPKEGPSILRIQQVVRGDSAAYFCASSPNTARFNYGYTFGSGTRLTVV.

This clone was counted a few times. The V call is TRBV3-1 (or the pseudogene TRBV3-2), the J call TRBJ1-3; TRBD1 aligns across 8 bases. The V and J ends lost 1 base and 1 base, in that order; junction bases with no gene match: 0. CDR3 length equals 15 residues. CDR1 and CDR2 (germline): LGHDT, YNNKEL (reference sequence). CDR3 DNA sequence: TGTGCCAGCAGCCAAGGGACAGGGTCTGGAAACACCATATATTTT. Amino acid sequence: CASSQGTGSGNTIYF.

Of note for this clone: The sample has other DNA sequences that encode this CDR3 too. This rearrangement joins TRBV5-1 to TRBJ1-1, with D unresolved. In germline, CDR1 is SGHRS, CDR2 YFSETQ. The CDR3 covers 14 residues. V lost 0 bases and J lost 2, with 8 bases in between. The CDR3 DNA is TGCGCCAGCAGCTTGGATCCGGGAAACACTGAAGCTTTCTTT. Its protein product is CASSLDPGNTEAFF.

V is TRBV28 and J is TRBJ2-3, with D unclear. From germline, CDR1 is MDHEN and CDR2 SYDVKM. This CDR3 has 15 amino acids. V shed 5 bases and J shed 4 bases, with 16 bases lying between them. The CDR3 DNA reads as TGTGCCAGCAGTGGATCGAGAGGCCCAGCAGATACGCAGTATTTT. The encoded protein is CASSGSRGPADTQYF.

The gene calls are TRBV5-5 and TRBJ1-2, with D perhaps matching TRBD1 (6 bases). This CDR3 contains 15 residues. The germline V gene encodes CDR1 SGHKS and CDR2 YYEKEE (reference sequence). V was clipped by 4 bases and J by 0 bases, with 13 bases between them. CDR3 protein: CASSLIQGTNYGYTF. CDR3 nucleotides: TGTGCCAGCAGCCTAATTCAGGGGACTAACTATGGCTACACCTTC.

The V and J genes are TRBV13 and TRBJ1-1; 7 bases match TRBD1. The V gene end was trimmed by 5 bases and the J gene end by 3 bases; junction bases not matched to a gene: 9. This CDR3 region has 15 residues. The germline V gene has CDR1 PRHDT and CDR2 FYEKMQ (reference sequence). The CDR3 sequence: CASSPRGIRYTEAFF. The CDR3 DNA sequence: TGTGCCAGCAGCCCCAGGGGGATTAGGTACACTGAAGCTTTCTTT. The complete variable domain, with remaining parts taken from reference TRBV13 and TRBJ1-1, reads AAGVIQSPRHLIKEKRETATLKCYPIPRHDTVYWYQQGPGQDPQFLISFYEKMQSDKGSIPDRFSAQQFSDYHSELNMSSLELGDSALYFCASSPRGIRYTEAFFGQGTRLTVV.

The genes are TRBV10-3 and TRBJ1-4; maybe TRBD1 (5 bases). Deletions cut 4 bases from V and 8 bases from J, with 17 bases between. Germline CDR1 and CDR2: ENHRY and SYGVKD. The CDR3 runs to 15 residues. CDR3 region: CAISALGGGDEKLFF. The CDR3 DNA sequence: TGTGCCATCAGTGCCCTGGGGGGGGGAGACGAAAAACTGTTTTTT.

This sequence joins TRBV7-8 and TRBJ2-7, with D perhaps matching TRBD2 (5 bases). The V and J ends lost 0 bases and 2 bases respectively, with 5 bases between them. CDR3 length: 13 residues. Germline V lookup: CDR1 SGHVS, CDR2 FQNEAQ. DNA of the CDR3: TGTGCCAGCAGCTTAGCCGGGGCCTACGAGCAGTACTTC. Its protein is CASSLAGAYEQYF.

In nucleotides, the CDR3 is TGTGCCAGCAGCTCCAGACAGGGACTCGATGGCTACACCTTC. Amino acids: CASSSRQGLDGYTF. The J gene is TRBJ1-2, the V gene TRBV11-2; TRBD1 matches at 7 bases. Looked up from germline, CDR1 is SGHAT and CDR2 is FQNNGV. The junction had 8 bases not matched to a gene; V was cut back by 4 bases and J by 6 bases. This CDR3 spans 14 amino acids.

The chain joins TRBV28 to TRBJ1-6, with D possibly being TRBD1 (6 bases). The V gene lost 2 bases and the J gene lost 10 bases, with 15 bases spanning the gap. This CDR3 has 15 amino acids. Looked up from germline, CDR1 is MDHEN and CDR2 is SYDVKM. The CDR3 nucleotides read TGTGCCAGCAGTTTAGGGCAGGGGTATAGGTCACCCCTCCACTTT. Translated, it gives CASSLGQGYRSPLHF. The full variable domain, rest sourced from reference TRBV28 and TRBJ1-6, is DVKVTQSSRYLVKRTGEKVFLECVQDMDHENMFWYRQDPGLGLRLIYFSYDVKMKEKGDIPEGYSVSREKKERFSLILESASTNQTSMYLCASSLGQGYRSPLHFGNGTRLTVT.

The CDR3 DNA reads TGTGCCAGCAGCTCAGGACAGGGGGCCGATACGCAGTATTTT. Translating gives CASSSGQGADTQYF. The chain uses TRBV13 and TRBJ2-3; 11 positions match TRBD1. Germline CDR1 is PRHDT and CDR2 is FYEKMQ (reference sequence). The V and J ends lost 4 bases and 6 bases, in that order; junction bases with no gene match: 3. The CDR3 consists of 14 residues.

The CDR3 sequence is CASSKRIGELFF. DNA of the CDR3: TGTGCCAGCAGCAAGAGGATCGGGGAGCTGTTTTTT. The chain employs TRBV28 and TRBJ2-2, with unresolved D. CDR3 length equals 12 residues. Germline V gene lookup returns CDR1 MDHEN and CDR2 SYDVKM. V was clipped by 6 bases and J by 7 bases, with 9 bases between them.

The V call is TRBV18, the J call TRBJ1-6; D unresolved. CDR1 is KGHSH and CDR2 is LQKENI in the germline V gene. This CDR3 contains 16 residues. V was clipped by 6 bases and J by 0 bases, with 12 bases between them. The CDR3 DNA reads TGTGCCAGCTCCCCCGACTCTAGCTCCTATAATTCACCCCTCCACTTT. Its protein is CASSPDSSSYNSPLHF.

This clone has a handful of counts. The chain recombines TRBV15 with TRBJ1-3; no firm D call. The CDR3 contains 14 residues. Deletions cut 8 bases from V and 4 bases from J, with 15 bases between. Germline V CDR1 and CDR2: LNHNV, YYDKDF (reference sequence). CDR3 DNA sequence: TGTGCCACCTCTTCCACCCGCGGAGGAAACACCATATATTTT. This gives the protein CATSSTRGGNTIYF.

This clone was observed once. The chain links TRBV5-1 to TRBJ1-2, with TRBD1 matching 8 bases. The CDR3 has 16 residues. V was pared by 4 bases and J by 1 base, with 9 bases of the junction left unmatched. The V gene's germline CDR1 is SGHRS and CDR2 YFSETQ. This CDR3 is CASSTGQGIINYGYTF. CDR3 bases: TGCGCCAGCAGCACCGGACAGGGCATAATTAACTATGGCTACACCTTC.

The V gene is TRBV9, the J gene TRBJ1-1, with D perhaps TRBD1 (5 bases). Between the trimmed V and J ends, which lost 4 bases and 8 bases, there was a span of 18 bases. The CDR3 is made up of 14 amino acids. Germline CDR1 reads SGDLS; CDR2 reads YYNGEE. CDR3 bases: TGTGCCAGCAGCCGTGCGGGGGTCTTGAGAGAAGCTTTCTTT. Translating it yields CASSRAGVLREAFF.

CDR3 coding DNA: TGCGCCAGCAGGCCGGGGGGCAATCAGCCCCAGCATTTT. Its protein product is CASRPGGNQPQHF. This rearrangement joins TRBV10-2 to TRBJ1-5, with D perhaps TRBD1 (5 bases). Trimming shortened V by 6 bases and J by 2 bases, and 8 bases separated the two germline ends. This CDR3 spans 13 amino acids. Per germline, CDR1 WSHSY and CDR2 SAAADI.

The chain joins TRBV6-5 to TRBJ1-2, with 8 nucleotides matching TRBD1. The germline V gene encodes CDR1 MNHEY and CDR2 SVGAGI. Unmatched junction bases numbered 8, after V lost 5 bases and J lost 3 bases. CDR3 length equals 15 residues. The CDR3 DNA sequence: TGTGCCAGCAGTAAACAGGGGGAGTGGCACTATGGCTACACCTTC. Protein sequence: CASSKQGEWHYGYTF.

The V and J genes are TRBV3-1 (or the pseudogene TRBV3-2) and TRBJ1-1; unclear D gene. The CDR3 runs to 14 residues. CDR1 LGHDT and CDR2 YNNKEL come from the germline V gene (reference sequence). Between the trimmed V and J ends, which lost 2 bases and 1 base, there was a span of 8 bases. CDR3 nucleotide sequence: TGTGCCAGCAGCCAACTGGGCAAGAACACTGAAGCTTTCTTT. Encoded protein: CASSQLGKNTEAFF.

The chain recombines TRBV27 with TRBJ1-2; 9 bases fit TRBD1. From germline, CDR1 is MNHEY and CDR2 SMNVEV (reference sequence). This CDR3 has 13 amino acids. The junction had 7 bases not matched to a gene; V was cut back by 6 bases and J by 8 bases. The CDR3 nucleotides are TGTGCCAGCAGGCGGACAGGGGAGGGGGGCTACACCTTC. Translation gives CASRRTGEGGYTF.